What follows describes a single TCR beta chain. Its specificity is unknown. The data were obtained in a study of T cell responses to AZD1222 COVID-19 vaccine. Here immunoSEQ multiplex PCR was the method, and the copy in TCRdb shows in-frame clones only, minus some. The data contain about 140,000 clones, about nine tenths of them singletons. Whole-study findings and limits: The peak T cell response came first, and repertoires were sampled only after it. At baseline, seropositivity was found in only a handful of AZD1222 recipients. White British people made up most donors, females outnumbered males, and clonal diversity was possibly underestimated.

The sequenced sample was peripheral blood, obtained on day 0 of AZD1222 vaccination. This clonotype was sampled from an adult in good health.

CDR3 coding DNA: TGTGCCAGCGGGACAGCTGGTGAAAAACTGTTTTTT. It specifies CASGTAGEKLFF. This sequence joins TRBV2 and TRBJ1-4, with 7 bases identical to TRBD1. Trimming took 8 bases from V and 7 from J; bases not matched to a gene: 4. Germline CDR1 reads SNHLY; CDR2 reads FYNNEI. The CDR3 sequence is 12 residues long. Variable domain in full (rest from reference TRBV2 and TRBJ1-4): EPEVTQTPSHQVTQMGQEVILRCVPISNHLYFYWYRQILGQKVEFLVSFYNNEISEKSEIFDDQFSVERPDGSNFTLKIRSTKLEDSAMYFCASGTAGEKLFFGSGTQLSVL.